This T cell receptor (beta chain) was retrieved from a study of T cell responses to AZD1222 COVID-19 vaccine. The germline V gene encodes CDR1 ENHRY and CDR2 SYGVKD. The CDR3 spans 12 residues. V lost 10 bases and J lost 2, with 11 bases in between. Clones were sequenced by immunoSEQ multiplex PCR, and TCRdb holds only the in-frame ones, with some missing. The data contain around 140,000 clones, roughly 88% of them singletons. General study points: Most donors were white British and more were female, and clonal diversity was possibly underestimated. In all cases, repertoires were sampled only after the peak T cell response. Mapped onto spike, vaccine-associated CD4 TCRs spanned it and were dominant at 160-218 and 743-854. Only a handful of people who got AZD1222 tested seropositive at baseline.

This clone appeared a single time. Its antigen is not known. The sequencing used peripheral blood, collected on day 0 of AZD1222 vaccination. The J gene is TRBJ1-2, the V gene TRBV10-3, with D uncertain. This clonotype originated in an adult in good health. DNA for the CDR3: TGTGCCACGGCTGACGGAAACTATGGCTACACCTTC. Protein product: CATADGNYGYTF.